The 23 T cell receptor beta chains below all came from one sample that was sequenced in a study of blood T cell repertoires in COVID-19. This table comes from immunoSEQ multiplex PCR, and its TCRdb copy is limited to in-frame clones, with some not included. The sample carries approximately 63,000 clones, about nine tenths recorded once. Sequencing was performed on peripheral blood. These receptors originate from a human donor in a cohort sampled during active COVID-19.

This clone is a singleton in its sample. The V gene is TRBV4-3, the J gene TRBJ2-3; 8 bases are shared with TRBD2. The CDR3 consists of 17 residues. The trim removed 0 bases at V and 6 bases at J, leaving 11 bases unmatched. Germline assignment: CDR1 LGHNA and CDR2 YSLEER. The chain's CDR3 is CASSQDTAGGSWDTQYF. The CDR3 DNA reads as TGCGCCAGCAGCCAAGATACGGCGGGGGGCTCGTGGGATACGCAGTATTTT.

A few counts support this clone. The rearrangement links TRBV9 to TRBJ2-1, with D hard to call. Trimming took off 0 bases at V and 0 bases at J, with 7 bases between the two ends. The CDR3 runs to 15 residues. Germline-derived CDR1 and CDR2 are SGDLS and YYNGEE. The CDR3 bases are TGTGCCAGCAGCGTAGACTACGGCTCCTACAATGAGCAGTTCTTC. Encoded protein: CASSVDYGSYNEQFF.

In regard to this clone: The germline gene is not matched at one end of the junction; a read error may be the cause. The chain combines TRBV12-3 or TRBV12-4 with TRBJ2-7; D perhaps matches TRBD2 (6 bases). The CDR3 consists of 12 residues. CDR3 sequence reads: CASSFGGVPLHF. The CDR3 bases are TGTGCCAGCAGTTTTGGAGGGGTCCCCCTCCACTTC.

This chain connects TRBV10-1 to TRBJ1-2; D uncertain. The CDR3 has 12 residues. Germline loops: CDR1 WNHNN, CDR2 SYGVQD (reference sequence). Trimming stripped 9 bases from V and 4 bases from J, with 12 bases between. CDR3 sequence (DNA): TGCGCCAGTTTGGGGAGCGTCTATGGCTACACCTTC. Its translation: CASLGSVYGYTF.

Comment on this clone: A read error may explain this, as a much larger clone is one base away. J is TRBJ1-1 and V is TRBV7-6, with 8 bases matching TRBD1. Looked up from germline, CDR1 is SGHVS and CDR2 is FNYEAQ. Germline trimming cut 4 bases from V and 0 bases from J; bases unmatched to any gene: 7. CDR3 length: 16 amino acids. The chain's CDR3 is CASSSRTGIMNTEAFF. The CDR3 DNA is TGTGCCAGCAGCTCAAGGACAGGGATCATGAACACTGAAGCTTTCTTT.

The chain uses TRBV4-1 and TRBJ2-3; 9 bases align to TRBD2. This CDR3 has 16 residues. CDR1 and CDR2 (germline): MGHRA, YSYEKL. The V segment lost 0 bases and the J segment 4 bases; nucleotides outside the gene matches: 5. The CDR3 region has the DNA TGCGCCAGCAGCCAAGATCTGGCGGGAGGGTCAGATACGCAGTATTTT. This codes for CASSQDLAGGSDTQYF.

V usage is TRBV14 and J usage is TRBJ2-7; the match to TRBD2 covers 11 bases. The J segment lost 5 bases and the V segment lost 4 bases, leaving 7 bases of the junction unmatched. The CDR3 contains 15 residues. Looked up from germline, CDR1 is SGHDN and CDR2 is FVKESK. The CDR3 DNA follows: TGTGCCAGCAGCCGCATAGCGGGGGGGCAAAACGAGCAGTACTTC. Residues: CASSRIAGGQNEQYF. Filled out from reference TRBV14 and TRBJ2-7, the complete variable domain reads EAGVTQFPSHSVIEKGQTVTLRCDPISGHDNLYWYRRVMGKEIKFLLHFVKESKQDESGMPNNRFLAERTGGTYSTLKVQPAELEDSGVYFCASSRIAGGQNEQYFGPGTRLTVT.

V gene TRBV6-5 combines with J gene TRBJ2-1, with 7 bases that match TRBD2. CDR3 length equals 14 residues. CDR1 is MNHEY and CDR2 is SVGAGI in the germline V gene. Trimming removed 8 bases from V and 2 bases from J; junction bases left unmatched: 6. The CDR3 nucleotides read TGTGCCAGCCAGAGCGGGATCACCTACAATGAGCAGTTCTTC. It translates to CASQSGITYNEQFF.

The J gene is TRBJ1-2, the V gene TRBV18; no firm D call. This CDR3 spans 14 amino acids. The V end lost 3 bases, the J end lost 8 bases, and 16 bases lay between the germline ends. CDR1 is KGHSH and CDR2 is LQKENI in the germline V gene. The chain's CDR3 is CASSPPEQLGGYTF. The DNA of the CDR3 is TGTGCCAGCTCACCCCCGGAACAGCTTGGCGGCTACACCTTC.

The CDR3 region has the DNA TGTGCCAGCAGTGGACACCTCACAGATACGCAGTATTTT. Protein sequence: CASSGHLTDTQYF. V gene TRBV12-3 or TRBV12-4 combines with J gene TRBJ2-3, with D possibly being TRBD1 (5 bases). V shed 5 bases and J shed 2 bases, with 8 bases lying between them. This CDR3 has 13 residues.

This sequence joins TRBV27 and TRBJ2-7; 11 nucleotides align to TRBD2. The V segment lost 6 bases and the J segment 1 base; nucleotides outside the gene matches: 5. This CDR3 contains 15 residues. Per germline, CDR1 MNHEY and CDR2 SMNVEV (reference sequence). The CDR3 loop is CASRGTSGSSYEQYF. Here the CDR3 DNA reads TGTGCCAGCAGAGGAACTAGCGGGAGTTCCTACGAGCAGTACTTC.

This chain uses TRBV7-8 with TRBJ2-7, with 10 bases matching TRBD2. CDR1 and CDR2 from the germline V gene are SGHVS and FQNEAQ. The CDR3 runs to 16 residues. J gave up 7 bases and V 1 base, and 10 bases lay outside the gene matches. The CDR3 sequence is CASSLVALAGAWEQYF. CDR3 coding DNA: TGTGCCAGCAGCTTAGTAGCTCTAGCGGGAGCGTGGGAGCAGTACTTC.

The rearrangement links TRBV4-1 to TRBJ2-7, with D perhaps matching TRBD1 (6 bases). This CDR3 comprises 12 residues. V was pared by 4 bases and J by 3 bases, with 7 bases between. Germline lookup yields CDR1 MGHRA and CDR2 YSYEKL. This CDR3 reads CASSLDSYEQYF. The DNA of the CDR3 is TGCGCCAGCAGCCTGGACAGCTACGAGCAGTACTTC.

V is TRBV7-3 and J is TRBJ2-1; 11 bases line up with TRBD2. The germline V gene encodes CDR1 SGHTA and CDR2 FQGTGA. The V and J ends lost 5 bases and 9 bases, in that order; junction bases with no gene match: 6. The CDR3 consists of 14 residues. CDR3 region: CASSRLAGRAEQFF. Written as DNA, the CDR3 is TGTGCCAGCAGCAGACTAGCGGGACGCGCTGAGCAGTTCTTC.

This clone has only one observation. V gene TRBV19 combines with J gene TRBJ1-1; maybe TRBD1 (6 bases). Germline V gives CDR1 LNHDA, CDR2 SQIVND (reference sequence). Trimming left V 4 bases short and J 7 bases short, with 13 bases between. The CDR3 loop spans 13 amino acids. CDR3 DNA: TGTGCCAGTAGTACCCCCACAGGGCTTGAAGCTTTCTTT. This sequence encodes CASSTPTGLEAFF.

DNA for the CDR3: TGTGCCAGTAATCGGGACAGGGGGGCCAATGAGCAGTTCTTC. It is translated as CASNRDRGANEQFF. V and J are TRBV19 and TRBJ2-1; 11 nucleotides match TRBD1. The CDR3 covers 14 residues. The junction had 5 bases not matched to a gene; V was cut back by 7 bases and J by 6 bases. CDR1 and CDR2 from the germline V gene are LNHDA and SQIVND (reference sequence).

The rearrangement links TRBV30 to TRBJ1-1; D not certain. Germline CDR1 is GTSNPN and CDR2 is SVGIG (reference sequence). This CDR3 region has 13 residues. V was shortened by 2 bases and J by 0 bases, with 7 bases between the two germline ends. The CDR3 is CAWSRGMNTEAFF. CDR3 bases: TGTGCCTGGAGTCGAGGCATGAACACTGAAGCTTTCTTT.

This sequence joins TRBV5-4 and TRBJ2-3, with D possibly being TRBD2 (7 bases). The CDR3 has 15 amino acids. CDR1 and CDR2 (germline): SGHNT, YYREEE (reference sequence). Trimming shortened V by 3 bases and J by 4 bases, and 15 bases separated the two germline ends. CDR3 residues: CASSSSRGAADTQYF. As DNA, the CDR3 is TGTGCCAGCAGCTCGTCCCGGGGGGCCGCAGATACGCAGTATTTT.

This chain uses TRBV11-2 with TRBJ2-2; D is undetermined. V was cut by 2 bases and J by 2 bases, with 6 bases left in between. This CDR3 comprises 14 residues. CDR1 and CDR2 from the germline V gene are SGHAT and FQNNGV. In DNA form, the CDR3 reads TGTGCCAGCAGCTTAATCAGTAACACCGGGGAGCTGTTTTTT. This encodes CASSLISNTGELFF.

The chain links TRBV19 to TRBJ2-1; 12 nucleotides line up with TRBD2. The CDR3 loop spans 14 amino acids. J lost 10 bases, V lost 10 bases, and 11 bases had no gene match. Per germline, CDR1 LNHDA and CDR2 SQIVND (reference sequence). CDR3: CATGTSGGSREQFF. The CDR3, as DNA: TGTGCCACTGGAACTAGCGGGGGGTCGAGGGAGCAGTTCTTC.

V and J are TRBV12-3 or TRBV12-4 and TRBJ1-6, with D uncertain. The CDR3 is 13 residues long. The germline V and J ends were trimmed by 3 bases and 8 bases, with 8 bases remaining between them. The CDR3 protein is CASSFDGDSPLHF. The CDR3 coding sequence is TGTGCCAGCAGTTTTGACGGGGATTCACCCCTCCACTTT.

The chain is built from TRBV19 and TRBJ2-1, with TRBD2 matching 8 bases. V lost 3 bases, J lost 7 bases, and 5 bases stayed unmatched. Germline V gene data show CDR1 as LNHDA and CDR2 as SQIVND (reference sequence). This CDR3 comprises 14 residues. CDR3 residues: CASSIDPGGNEQFF. The CDR3 DNA reads as TGTGCCAGTAGTATTGACCCGGGAGGGAATGAGCAGTTCTTC.

The chain recombines TRBV7-9 with TRBJ2-7, with 12 bases that match TRBD2. This CDR3 spans 15 amino acids. The V gene's germline CDR1 is SEHNR and CDR2 FQNEAQ (reference sequence). Losses at the gene ends were 5 bases for V and 7 bases for J; bases not matched to a gene: 9. In DNA, the CDR3 is TGTGCCAGCAGCCCGACTAGCGGGAGAGTCTGGGAGCAGTACTTC. This encodes CASSPTSGRVWEQYF. Using reference TRBV7-9 and TRBJ2-7 for the parts outside the CDR3, the full variable domain is DTGVSQNPRHKITKRGQNVTFRCDPISEHNRLYWYRQTLGQGPEFLTYFQNEAQLEKSRLLSDRFSAERPKGSFSTLEIQRTEQGDSAMYLCASSPTSGRVWEQYFGPGTRLTVT.